This T cell receptor beta chain was identified during a study of blood T cell repertoires in COVID-19. Whole-study context: Spain, Italy and the United States supplied samples that represented acute and convalescent COVID-19. PBMCs, B-cell-depleted T cells, or T cells provided the cDNA or gDNA that made up the material.

The table came from immunoSEQ multiplex PCR; TCRdb's copy has only in-frame clones and leaves some out. The repertoire holds roughly 100,000 clones, with 75% to 85% as singletons. Patients in Seattle were enrolled during active infection, then followed longitudinally. The CDR3 runs 12 residues. Trimming took off 1 base at V and 11 bases at J, with 9 bases between the two ends. Input material: peripheral blood. The chain recombines TRBV12-3 or TRBV12-4 with TRBJ2-1; D gene unclear. The receptor's source is a man older than 75 with COVID-19, enrolled during active disease. DNA for the CDR3: TGTGCCAGCAGTTTAGACTCCCCTCAGCAGTTCTTC. The encoded protein is CASSLDSPQQFF.